This record concerns one T cell receptor (beta chain) sequence. Antigen unknown. The donors were members of the roughly 120-subject validation cohort (separate from the approximately 670-subject first cohort). The sample is drawn from a study of cytomegalovirus exposure and HLA in healthy donors. CDR3 size: 15 residues. V was cut by 5 bases and J by 0 bases, with 11 bases left in between. Germline CDR1 and CDR2: SEHNR and FQNEAQ (reference sequence). The method was immunoSEQ multiplex PCR; TCRdb's version includes in-frame clones alone and lacks a portion of them. The sample lists almost 200,000 clones, about 81% seen once, with roughly 1.2% in the top ten. Whole-study findings and limits: Some TCR beta chains (around 160 of them) were listed as cytomegalovirus-associated.

The sequence was collected from a woman between 25 and 40 years old in good health and CMV-seronegative. The chain links TRBV7-9 to TRBJ2-1; D possibly corresponds to TRBD2 (5 bases). What was sequenced was PBMCs. The CDR3 reads CASSHSGSSYNEQFF. In DNA form, the CDR3 reads TGTGCCAGCAGCCACAGCGGTTCCTCCTACAATGAGCAGTTCTTC.